The sequence of this T cell receptor (beta chain) was determined in a study of blood T cell repertoires in COVID-19. Study information: Acute and convalescent COVID-19 samples came from the United States, Italy and Spain. The analysed material was cDNA or gDNA that came from T cells, B-cell-depleted T cells, or PBMCs.

Germline loops: CDR1 SGHVS, CDR2 FQNEAQ. There are 13 residues in the CDR3. Germline trimming cut 5 bases from V and 7 bases from J; bases unmatched to any gene: 7. Original analysis: Reference gene primers were amplified, and this amplification served to estimate nucleated cell counts. The table came from immunoSEQ multiplex PCR; TCRdb's copy has only in-frame clones and leaves some out. For V, J and clone size, that table is used; D and trimming come from the DNA. The repertoire holds about 230,000 clones, around 83% seen once, with approximately 5.4% in the top ten. The sequence came from a man older than 75 with acute or convalescent COVID-19. The chain employs TRBV7-8 and TRBJ1-2, with TRBD1 identical over 7 bases. The sample consisted of peripheral blood. CDR3 sequence: CASSTDRVGGYTF. The CDR3 DNA is TGTGCCAGCAGCACTGACAGGGTGGGTGGCTACACCTTC.